A single T cell receptor beta chain is shown here with its context. V lost 5 bases and J lost 5, with 18 bases in between. Germline V gene sequence: CDR1 SGHTA, CDR2 FQGNSA. This CDR3 has 15 amino acids. This entry belongs to a study of response to subunit inactivated influenza vaccine. MiXCR was run by TCRdb on the RT-PCR reads, yielding one entry per CDR3 protein. The sample has 430,000 or so distinct CDR3 sequences; 9.5% to 12% are singletons. The clonotype comes from a man aged 45-60 years who received an inactivated influenza vaccine. The V gene is TRBV7-2, the J gene TRBJ2-5; possible D gene TRBD1, 6 bases. The sample here was PBMCs from blood, taken about 40 days after vaccination. CDR3 sequence (DNA): TGTGCCAGCAGCGTACGCCTGGGGGCGCGGGAGACCCAGTACTTC. This gives the protein CASSVRLGARETQYF.